One and the same sample provided the 31 T cell receptor beta chains below, sequenced in a study of cytomegalovirus exposure and HLA in healthy donors. The PCR contained 60 Vbeta and 13 Jbeta primers. Profiled with immunoSEQ multiplex PCR; TCRdb holds only in-frame clones, not every one. This sample carries 160,000 or so clones, approximately 80% of them seen once, and the ten largest clones take roughly 0.5%. Sequencing input: PBMCs. The receptor source for this set is a woman in her 50s in good health and CMV-seronegative.

This clone appeared once. The V call is TRBV28, the J call TRBJ2-3, with TRBD2 identical over 7 bases. The CDR3 loop spans 13 amino acids. The V gene's germline CDR1 is MDHEN and CDR2 SYDVKM. The V and J ends lost 7 bases and 4 bases, in that order; junction bases with no gene match: 5. For the CDR3, the DNA is TGTGCCAGCACACGGGCGGGGGCAGATACGCAGTATTTT. It encodes CASTRAGADTQYF.

On this clone: Compared with germline, one end of the junction differs, possibly owing to a read error. This sequence joins TRBV7-2 and TRBJ2-1; TRBD1 aligns across 7 bases. The germline V gene encodes CDR1 SGHTA and CDR2 FQGNSA. The CDR3 sequence is 15 residues long. CDR3 in amino acids: CVSSSRDRALNEQFF. In nucleotides, the CDR3 is TGTGTCAGCAGCTCCCGGGACAGAGCCCTCAATGAGCAGTTCTTC.

V usage is TRBV5-1 and J usage is TRBJ2-3, with D maybe TRBD1 (7 bases). Looked up from germline, CDR1 is SGHRS and CDR2 is YFSETQ. V lost 4 bases and J 4 bases, leaving 19 bases between the germline ends. The CDR3 has 16 amino acids. DNA for the CDR3: TGCGCCAGCAGCGGGGGGACAGTCTTTAGCTCAGATACGCAGTATTTT. This gives the protein CASSGGTVFSSDTQYF.

A single count supports this clone. V and J are TRBV5-6 and TRBJ2-3, with D tentatively TRBD2 (6 bases). V lost 6 bases to trimming and J lost 2 bases, with 19 bases between them. CDR1 is SGHDT, CDR2 YYEEEE, per germline. The CDR3 runs 16 residues. The CDR3 DNA follows: TGTGCCAGCAAGAACCGGGGACTCCCTTACACAGATACGCAGTATTTT. Translated, it gives CASKNRGLPYTDTQYF.

V gene TRBV30 combines with J gene TRBJ2-3; 8 bases are shared with TRBD1. Germline CDR1 reads GTSNPN; CDR2 reads SVGIG (reference sequence). V dropped 8 bases and J dropped 4; count of bases not matched to a gene: 8. CDR3 length equals 13 residues. In DNA form, the CDR3 reads TGTGCCCATGATGCAGGGGGCTCAGATACGCAGTATTTT. Translation gives CAHDAGGSDTQYF.

V and J are TRBV30 and TRBJ1-1; a weak D match, TRBD1 (5 bases). V was clipped by 0 bases and J by 2 bases, with 10 bases between them. The germline CDR1 and CDR2 sequences are GTSNPN and SVGIG (reference sequence). The CDR3 contains 14 residues. CDR3 amino acids: CAWSVWQGNTEAFF. CDR3 in DNA: TGTGCCTGGAGTGTATGGCAGGGAAACACTGAAGCTTTCTTT.

In its sample, this clone was seen a few times. V gene TRBV6-5 combines with J gene TRBJ2-7; tentative D call: TRBD1 (6 bases). CDR3 size: 13 residues. The V and J ends lost 7 bases and 5 bases respectively, with 15 bases between them. CDR1 is MNHEY, CDR2 SVGAGI, per germline. CDR3 sequence (DNA): TGTGCCAGCACTAACCATTACAGGGACGAGCAGTACTTC. This codes for CASTNHYRDEQYF.

A few counts support this clone. The J gene is TRBJ1-5, the V gene TRBV23-1; 10 bases agree with TRBD1. TRBV23-1 qualifies as an ORF whose function is uncertain. The CDR3 has 20 residues. The ends lost 4 bases at V and 0 bases at J; junction bases unmatched: 15. DNA of the CDR3: TGCGCCAGCAGTCCCGGGACAGGGGCCACGCAAAAAGGTAGCAATCAGCCCCAGCATTTT. Translated, it gives CASSPGTGATQKGSNQPQHF.

Remarks on this clone: Other DNA sequences of this sample code for an identical CDR3. The chain couples TRBV4-3 to TRBJ2-7; 10 bases are shared with TRBD2. The junction had 8 bases not matched to a gene; V was cut back by 4 bases and J by 2 bases. The CDR3 length is 16 residues. Looked up from germline, CDR1 is LGHNA and CDR2 is YSLEER. CDR3 loop: CASSRILAGQTYEQYF. Written as DNA, the CDR3 is TGCGCCAGCAGCCGAATACTAGCGGGGCAAACCTACGAGCAGTACTTC.

This clone occurred a few times. The CDR3 nucleotides read TGTGCCACCAGTTTACAGGGGGCGGTCCAAGAGACCCAGTACTTC. Its translation: CATSLQGAVQETQYF. This chain joins TRBV15 and TRBJ2-5; TRBD1 matches 9 bases. CDR3 length: 15 amino acids. J was trimmed by 1 base and V by 6 bases; bases with no gene match: 6. Looked up from germline, CDR1 is LNHNV and CDR2 is YYDKDF (reference sequence).

This rearrangement joins TRBV4-2 to TRBJ2-3; TRBD2 matches 9 bases. The CDR3 runs to 16 residues. Trimming at V came to 4 bases and at J to 4 bases, leaving 9 bases not matched to a gene. The germline gives CDR1 LGHNA, CDR2 YNFKEQ. The CDR3 DNA sequence: TGTGCCAGCAGCCCCGGGGTAGCGGGAGTGTCAGATACGCAGTATTTT. Its protein product is CASSPGVAGVSDTQYF.

CDR3 in amino acids: CASSSGTTYEQYF. CDR3 coding DNA: TGTGCCAGCAGTTCCGGGACTACCTACGAGCAGTACTTC. The chain uses TRBV6-6 and TRBJ2-7, with 7 bases aligning to TRBD2. Germline-derived CDR1 and CDR2 are MNHNY and SVGAGI (reference sequence). J was trimmed by 2 bases and V by 4 bases; bases with no gene match: 2. CDR3 length equals 13 residues.

Here the CDR3 DNA reads TGTGCCAGCAGCTTTATGGACAGCCGATACAATGAGCAGTTCTTC. Amino acid sequence: CASSFMDSRYNEQFF. The rearrangement links TRBV7-9 to TRBJ2-1; the D gene is possibly TRBD1 (6 bases). Trimming shortened V by 3 bases and J by 4 bases, and 13 bases separated the two germline ends. The CDR3 is 15 residues long. Germline V gene data show CDR1 as SEHNR and CDR2 as FQNEAQ (reference sequence).

The chain recombines TRBV5-4 with TRBJ2-3; 12 bases match TRBD2. Germline CDR1 SGHNT, CDR2 YYREEE (reference sequence). The CDR3 totals 15 residues. V was pared by 1 base and J by 6 bases, with 3 bases of the junction left unmatched. CDR3 coding DNA: TGTGCCAGCAGCTTGAGAACTAGCGGGAGGGATACGCAGTATTTT. Its protein product is CASSLRTSGRDTQYF. Looking up the rest from reference TRBV5-4 and TRBJ2-3 gives the full variable domain: ETGVTQSPTHLIKTRGQQVTLRCSSQSGHNTVSWYQQALGQGPQFIFQYYREEENGRGNFPPRFSGLQFPNYSSELNVNALELDDSALYLCASSLRTSGRDTQYFGPGTRLTVL.

This chain joins TRBV6-1 and TRBJ2-7; D unclear. The length of the CDR3 is 12 residues. V was pared by 1 base and J by 3 bases, with 4 bases between. The germline V gene encodes CDR1 MNHNS and CDR2 SASEGT. The CDR3, as DNA: TGTGCCAGCAGTGAAGGCGGCTACGAGCAGTACTTC. It translates to CASSEGGYEQYF.

V is TRBV27 and J is TRBJ1-1; D not certain. This CDR3 contains 14 residues. The V end lost 2 bases, the J end lost 4 bases, and 11 bases lay between the germline ends. Germline V gives CDR1 MNHEY, CDR2 SMNVEV (reference sequence). The CDR3 region has the DNA TGTGCCAGCAGTTTACAGGTGGTGGGCACTGAAGCTTTCTTT. Translating gives CASSLQVVGTEAFF.

The rearrangement links TRBV27 to TRBJ2-3; 7 bases align to TRBD2. Trimming removed 8 bases from V and 7 bases from J; junction bases left unmatched: 12. The CDR3 is 14 residues long. Germline lookup yields CDR1 MNHEY and CDR2 SMNVEV (reference sequence). The CDR3 sequence is CASGDRGVLYTQYF. The CDR3 DNA reads as TGTGCCAGCGGGGACCGGGGGGTATTATATACGCAGTATTTT.

This chain uses TRBV19 with TRBJ1-5, with TRBD1 as a possible D gene (6 bases). Trimming cost V 0 bases and J 8 bases, with 8 bases left between them. Germline V CDR1 and CDR2: LNHDA, SQIVND (reference sequence). CDR3 length: 13 residues. The CDR3 bases are TGTGCCAGTAGTATAGAGGGGGCAGAGCCCCAGCATTTT. Its translation is CASSIEGAEPQHF.

This clone was counted a few times. In the same sample, other DNA sequences code for this CDR3. The gene calls are TRBV28 and TRBJ1-2; 7 nucleotides line up with TRBD1. The J segment lost 2 bases and the V segment lost 5 bases, leaving 2 bases of the junction unmatched. Germline V gives CDR1 MDHEN, CDR2 SYDVKM. The CDR3 length is 13 residues. DNA of the CDR3: TGTGCCAGCAGTCCGGGACAGAACTATGGCTACACCTTC. Translation gives CASSPGQNYGYTF.

The table lists this clone with a count of one. This chain connects TRBV5-1 to TRBJ2-5; 9 bases align to TRBD1. The J call may be mistaken, given a closer DNA end match to TRBJ2-7. CDR1 is SGHRS, CDR2 YFSETQ, per germline. The length of the CDR3 is 15 residues. Here the CDR3 reads CASSLGTGVPYEQYF. CDR3 sequence (DNA): TGCGCCAGCAGCTTGGGGACAGGGGTCCCCTACGAGCAGTACTTC.

The genes are TRBV9 and TRBJ2-3, with 9 nucleotides matching TRBD2. Germline V gene sequence: CDR1 SGDLS, CDR2 YYNGEE. V gave up 3 bases and J gave up 0 bases; unmatched junction bases: 2. This CDR3 is 15 amino acids long. The CDR3, as DNA: TGTGCCAGCAGCGAAACTAGCGGGAGCACAGATACGCAGTATTTT. This gives the protein CASSETSGSTDTQYF.

The table lists this clone with a few counts. The J gene is TRBJ2-1, the V gene TRBV19; D uncertain. V was cut by 6 bases and J by 10 bases, with 16 bases left in between. The V gene's germline CDR1 is LNHDA and CDR2 SQIVND (reference sequence). There are 13 residues in the CDR3. CDR3: CASSPIRSGEQFF. The CDR3 region has the DNA TGTGCCAGTAGCCCGATAAGGAGTGGCGAGCAGTTCTTC.

The chain carries TRBV5-1 and TRBJ2-3; TRBD2 might be the D (6 bases). There are 13 residues in the CDR3. Trimming removed 4 bases at V and 4 bases at J, with 10 bases between. CDR1 is SGHRS and CDR2 is YFSETQ in the germline V gene. CDR3 sequence reads: CASSVGSADTQYF. The CDR3 coding sequence is TGCGCCAGCAGCGTCGGGAGCGCAGATACGCAGTATTTT.

This chain connects TRBV28 to TRBJ1-4; TRBD1 aligns across 7 bases. CDR1 and CDR2 from the germline V gene are MDHEN and SYDVKM. J lost 6 bases, V lost 5 bases, and 9 bases had no gene match. There are 15 residues in the CDR3. As DNA, the CDR3 is TGTGCCAGCAGTCGACAACAGGGGCTCCATGAAAAACTGTTTTTT. Protein: CASSRQQGLHEKLFF.

This clone was recorded only once. The chain has TRBV5-8 and TRBJ1-2, with D hard to call. V was clipped by 4 bases and J by 4 bases, with 5 bases between them. The CDR3 length is 11 residues. The germline CDR1 and CDR2 sequences are SGHTS and YDEGEE. The CDR3 sequence: CASSPSYGYTF. In nucleotides, the CDR3 is TGTGCCAGCAGCCCCAGCTATGGCTACACCTTC.

The chain carries TRBV30 and TRBJ1-5; a possible D gene is TRBD1 (6 bases). The CDR3 is 14 residues long. Germline V lookup: CDR1 GTSNPN, CDR2 SVGIG (reference sequence). The V end lost 3 bases, the J end lost 3 bases, and 12 bases lay between the germline ends. CDR3 loop: CAWSEGGPNQPQHF. For the CDR3, the DNA is TGTGCCTGGAGCGAGGGGGGGCCCAATCAGCCCCAGCATTTT.

This chain uses TRBV2 with TRBJ2-5; TRBD1 aligns across 7 bases. The CDR3 length is 13 residues. The germline CDR1 and CDR2 sequences are SNHLY and FYNNEI. Trimming took 5 bases from V and 1 from J; bases not matched to a gene: 1. CDR3 coding DNA: TGTGCCAGCAGTAGGGACAGCCAAGAGACCCAGTACTTC. Translated, it gives CASSRDSQETQYF.

This chain uses TRBV4-3 with TRBJ2-5; 7 nucleotides align to TRBD2. The CDR3 has 15 amino acids. The germline gives CDR1 LGHNA, CDR2 YSLEER. V lost 2 bases and J lost 1; bases outside the gene matches: 4. The CDR3 loop reads CASSQNGRAQETQYF. Here the CDR3 DNA reads TGCGCCAGCAGCCAAAATGGGAGGGCCCAAGAGACCCAGTACTTC.

Note on this clone: Other DNA sequences in the sample encode the same CDR3. This chain joins TRBV28 and TRBJ2-7; D might be TRBD1 (7 bases). V was pared by 3 bases and J by 1 base, with 10 bases between. Germline CDR1 is MDHEN and CDR2 is SYDVKM. The CDR3 sequence is 14 residues long. This CDR3 reads CASSLTGRSYEQYF. CDR3 coding DNA: TGTGCCAGCAGTTTGACAGGGAGGTCCTACGAGCAGTACTTC.

J is TRBJ1-1 and V is TRBV6-5; D is possibly TRBD1 (6 bases). V lost 7 bases, J lost 1 base, and 13 bases lay in between. The CDR3 totals 14 residues. CDR1 is MNHEY, CDR2 SVGAGI, per germline. CDR3 protein: CASTRGRANTEAFF. CDR3 sequence (DNA): TGTGCCAGCACCAGGGGCAGGGCGAACACTGAAGCTTTCTTT.

The chain combines TRBV7-2 with TRBJ2-7; D perhaps matches TRBD2 (6 bases). The V end was cut by 5 bases, the J end by 2 bases, with 13 bases between. Germline V gene data show CDR1 as SGHTA and CDR2 as FQGNSA. The CDR3 extends over 14 amino acids. The CDR3 region is CASSDLAATYEQYF. CDR3 nucleotides: TGTGCCAGCAGCGATTTAGCGGCAACCTACGAGCAGTACTTC. Combining the CDR3 with reference TRBV7-2 and TRBJ2-7 gives the whole variable domain GAGVSQSPSNKVTEKGKDVELRCDPISGHTALYWYRQSLGQGLEFLIYFQGNSAPDKSGLPSDRFSAERTGGSVSTLTIQRTQQEDSAVYLCASSDLAATYEQYFGPGTRLTVT.